This TCR beta chain stems from a study of T cell changes during pregnancy in multiple sclerosis. The J segment lost 4 bases and the V segment lost 0 bases, leaving 8 bases of the junction unmatched. This CDR3 has 15 residues. Germline V gene lookup returns CDR1 GTSNPN and CDR2 SVGIG (reference sequence). Data came from immunoSEQ multiplex PCR; TCRdb stores just in-frame clones and leaves some out. Among roughly 30,000 clones listed, about 92% were seen once. This TCR was recovered from a female donor with multiple sclerosis, enrolled in a pregnancy study. The sequenced sample was CD4+ T cells from peripheral blood mononuclear cells, obtained in the second trimester of pregnancy. This sequence joins TRBV30 and TRBJ2-7; 8 bases fit TRBD1. The CDR3 protein is CAWSVGGTGGYEQYF. The CDR3 DNA follows: TGTGCCTGGAGTGTAGGAGGTACAGGGGGATACGAGCAGTACTTC.